This T cell receptor beta chain was recovered during a study of T cell changes during pregnancy in multiple sclerosis. Produced via immunoSEQ multiplex PCR; TCRdb's table is partial and in-frame only. Found here are tens of thousands of clones, around 90% of them singletons; the top ten hold approximately 0.21%. Trimming took off 0 bases at V and 1 base at J, with 12 bases between the two ends. Germline-derived CDR1 and CDR2 are SGHNT and YYREEE (reference sequence). This CDR3 is 16 amino acids long. The sample here was CD4+ T cells from peripheral blood mononuclear cells, taken in the second trimester of pregnancy. V is TRBV5-4 and J is TRBJ2-3, with D perhaps TRBD1 (5 bases). This clonotype was obtained from a female donor with multiple sclerosis, enrolled in a pregnancy study. This chain's CDR3 is CASSLGGRVGTDTQYF. CDR3 coding DNA: TGTGCCAGCAGCTTGGGGGGCAGGGTTGGCACAGATACGCAGTATTTT.